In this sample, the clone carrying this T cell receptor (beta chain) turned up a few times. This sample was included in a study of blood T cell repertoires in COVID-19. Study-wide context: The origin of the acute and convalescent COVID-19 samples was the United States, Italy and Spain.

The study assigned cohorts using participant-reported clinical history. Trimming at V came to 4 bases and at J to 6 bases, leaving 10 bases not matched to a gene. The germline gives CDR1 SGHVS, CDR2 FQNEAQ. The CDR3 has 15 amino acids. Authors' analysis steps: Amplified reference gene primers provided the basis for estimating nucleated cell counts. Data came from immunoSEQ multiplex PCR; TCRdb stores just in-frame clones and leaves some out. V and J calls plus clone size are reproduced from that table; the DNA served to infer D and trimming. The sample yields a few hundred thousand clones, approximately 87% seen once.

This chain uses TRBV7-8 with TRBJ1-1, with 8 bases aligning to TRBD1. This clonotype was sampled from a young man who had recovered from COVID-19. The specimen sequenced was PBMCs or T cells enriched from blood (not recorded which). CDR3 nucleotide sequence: TGTGCCAGCAGCTCCTGGACAGGGCCCGATTCTGAAGCTTTCTTT. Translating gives CASSSWTGPDSEAFF.